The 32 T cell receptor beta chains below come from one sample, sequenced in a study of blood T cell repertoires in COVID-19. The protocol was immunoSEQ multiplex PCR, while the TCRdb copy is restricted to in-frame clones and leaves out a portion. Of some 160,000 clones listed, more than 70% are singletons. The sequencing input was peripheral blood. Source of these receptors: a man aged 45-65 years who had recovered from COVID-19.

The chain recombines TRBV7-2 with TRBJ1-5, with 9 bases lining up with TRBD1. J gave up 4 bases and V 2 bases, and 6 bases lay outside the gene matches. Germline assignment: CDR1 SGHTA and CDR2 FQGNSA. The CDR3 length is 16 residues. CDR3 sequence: CASSLQPGTGNQPQHF. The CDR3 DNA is TGTGCCAGCAGCTTACAACCGGGGACAGGGAATCAGCCCCAGCATTTT.

The chain's CDR3 is CASSISGTSGRNEQFF. CDR3 in DNA: TGTGCCAGCAGCATCTCCGGGACTAGCGGGAGGAATGAGCAGTTCTTC. V gene TRBV7-3 combines with J gene TRBJ2-1, with 15 bases matching TRBD2. There are 16 residues in the CDR3. CDR1 and CDR2 (germline): SGHTA, FQGTGA. Trimming took 5 bases from V and 7 from J; bases not matched to a gene: 6.

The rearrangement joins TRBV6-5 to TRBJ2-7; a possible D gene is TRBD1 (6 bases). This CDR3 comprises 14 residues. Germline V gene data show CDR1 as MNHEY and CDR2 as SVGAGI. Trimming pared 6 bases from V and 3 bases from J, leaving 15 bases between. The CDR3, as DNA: TGTGCCAGCAGAATCCCAGGGGCCTACTACGAGCAGTACTTC. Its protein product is CASRIPGAYYEQYF.

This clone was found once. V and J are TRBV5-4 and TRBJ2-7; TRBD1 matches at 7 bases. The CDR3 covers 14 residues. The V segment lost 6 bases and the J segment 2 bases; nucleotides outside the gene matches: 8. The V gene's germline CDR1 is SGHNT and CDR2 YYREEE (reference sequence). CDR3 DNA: TGTGCCAGCACCGCGGACAGGATGACCTACGAGCAGTACTTC. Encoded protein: CASTADRMTYEQYF.

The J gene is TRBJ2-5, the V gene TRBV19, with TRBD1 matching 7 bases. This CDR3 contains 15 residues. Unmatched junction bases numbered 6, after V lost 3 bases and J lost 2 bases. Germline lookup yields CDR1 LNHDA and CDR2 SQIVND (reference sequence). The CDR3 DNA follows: TGTGCCAGTAGTATGGTACAGGGGCTGCAAGAGACCCAGTACTTC. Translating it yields CASSMVQGLQETQYF. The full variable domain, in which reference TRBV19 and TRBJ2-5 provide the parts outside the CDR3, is DGGITQSPKYLFRKEGQNVTLSCEQNLNHDAMYWYRQDPGQGLRLIYYSQIVNDFQKGDIAEGYSVSREKKESFPLTVTSAQKNPTAFYLCASSMVQGLQETQYFGPGTRLLVL.

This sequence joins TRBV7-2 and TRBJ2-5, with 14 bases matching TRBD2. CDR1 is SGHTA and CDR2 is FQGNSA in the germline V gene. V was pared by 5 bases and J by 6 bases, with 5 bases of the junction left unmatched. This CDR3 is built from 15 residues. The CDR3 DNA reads TGTGCCAGCAGCAAGGGACTAGCGGGAGAACAGACCCAGTACTTC. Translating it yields CASSKGLAGEQTQYF.

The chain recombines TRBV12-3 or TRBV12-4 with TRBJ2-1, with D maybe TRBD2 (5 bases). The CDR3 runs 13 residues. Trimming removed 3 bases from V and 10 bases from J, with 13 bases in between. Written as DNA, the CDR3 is TGTGCCAGCAGTTTCACGGGGTCCAGCGAGCAGTTCTTC. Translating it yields CASSFTGSSEQFF.

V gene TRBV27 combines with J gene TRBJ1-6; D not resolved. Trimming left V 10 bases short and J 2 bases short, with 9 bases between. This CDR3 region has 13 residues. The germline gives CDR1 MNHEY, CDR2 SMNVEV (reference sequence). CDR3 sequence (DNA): TGTGCCACCAGCCGAGCCTATAATTCACCCCTCCACTTT. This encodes CATSRAYNSPLHF.

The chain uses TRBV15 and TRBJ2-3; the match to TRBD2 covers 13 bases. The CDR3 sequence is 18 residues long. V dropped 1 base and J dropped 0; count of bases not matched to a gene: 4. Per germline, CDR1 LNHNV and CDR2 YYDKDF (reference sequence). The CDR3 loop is CATSRVPGLAGSTDTQYF. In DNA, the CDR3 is TGTGCCACCAGCAGAGTTCCGGGACTAGCGGGAAGCACAGATACGCAGTATTTT.

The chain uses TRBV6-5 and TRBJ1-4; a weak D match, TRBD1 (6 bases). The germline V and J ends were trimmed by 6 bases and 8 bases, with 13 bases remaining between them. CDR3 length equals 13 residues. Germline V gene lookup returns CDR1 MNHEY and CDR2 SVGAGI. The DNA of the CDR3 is TGTGCCAGCAGGACAGGACAGAGGGAAAAACTGTTTTTT. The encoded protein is CASRTGQREKLFF.

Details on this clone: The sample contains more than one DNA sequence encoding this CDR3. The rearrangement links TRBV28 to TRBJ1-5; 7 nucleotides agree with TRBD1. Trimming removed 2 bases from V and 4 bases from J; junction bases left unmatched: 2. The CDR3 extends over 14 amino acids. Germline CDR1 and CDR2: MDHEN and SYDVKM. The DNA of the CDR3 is TGTGCCAGCAGTTTAGTCAGGGGGAATCAGCCCCAGCATTTT. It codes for CASSLVRGNQPQHF.

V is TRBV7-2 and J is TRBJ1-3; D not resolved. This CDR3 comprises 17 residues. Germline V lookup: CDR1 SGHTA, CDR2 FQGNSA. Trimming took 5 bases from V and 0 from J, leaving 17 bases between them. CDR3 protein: CASSHRRTDGSGNTIYF. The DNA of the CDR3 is TGTGCCAGCAGCCACCGACGGACTGACGGCTCTGGAAACACCATATATTTT. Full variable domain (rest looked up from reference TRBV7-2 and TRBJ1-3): GAGVSQSPSNKVTEKGKDVELRCDPISGHTALYWYRQSLGQGLEFLIYFQGNSAPDKSGLPSDRFSAERTGGSVSTLTIQRTQQEDSAVYLCASSHRRTDGSGNTIYFGEGSWLTVV.

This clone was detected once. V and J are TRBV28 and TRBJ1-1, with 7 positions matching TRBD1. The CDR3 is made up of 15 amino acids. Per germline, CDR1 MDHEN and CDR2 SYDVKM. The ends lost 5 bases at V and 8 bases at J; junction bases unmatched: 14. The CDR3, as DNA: TGTGCCAGCAGTCCTCAACAGGGGCTCAGGGGAGAAGCTTTCTTT. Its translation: CASSPQQGLRGEAFF.

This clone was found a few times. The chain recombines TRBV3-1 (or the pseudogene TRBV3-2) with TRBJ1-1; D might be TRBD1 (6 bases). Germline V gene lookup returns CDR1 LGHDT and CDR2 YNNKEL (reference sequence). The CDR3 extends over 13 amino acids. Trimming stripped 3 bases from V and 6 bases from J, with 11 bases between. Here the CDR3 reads CASSQLRGPEAFF. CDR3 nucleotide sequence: TGTGCCAGCAGCCAGCTCAGGGGACCTGAAGCTTTCTTT.

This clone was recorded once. This CDR3 is CASSLVLSSYNEQFF. Here the CDR3 DNA reads TGTGCCAGCAGCTTGGTTCTTAGCTCCTACAATGAGCAGTTCTTC. The gene calls are TRBV5-6 and TRBJ2-1; D gene uncertain. V shed 0 bases and J shed 0 bases, with 7 bases lying between them. CDR3 length equals 15 residues. The germline V gene encodes CDR1 SGHDT and CDR2 YYEEEE.

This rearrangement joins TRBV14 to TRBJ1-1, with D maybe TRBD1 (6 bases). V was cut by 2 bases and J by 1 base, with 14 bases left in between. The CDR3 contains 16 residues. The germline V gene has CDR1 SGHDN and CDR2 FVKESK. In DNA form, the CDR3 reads TGTGCCAGCAGCCAATGGTTTGGGACACCGAACACTGAAGCTTTCTTT. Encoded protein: CASSQWFGTPNTEAFF.

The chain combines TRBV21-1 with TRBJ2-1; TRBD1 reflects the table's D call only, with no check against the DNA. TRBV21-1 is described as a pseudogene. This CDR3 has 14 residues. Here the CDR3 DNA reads TGTGCCAGCCACTGGGACAGGGACTACAATGAGCAGTTCTTC. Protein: CASHWDRDYNEQFF.

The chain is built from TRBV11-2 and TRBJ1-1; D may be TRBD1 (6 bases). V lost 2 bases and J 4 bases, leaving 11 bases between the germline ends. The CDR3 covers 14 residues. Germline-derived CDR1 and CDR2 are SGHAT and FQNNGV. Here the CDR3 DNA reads TGTGCCAGCAGCTTATCTGGCAGGGGCACTGAAGCTTTCTTT. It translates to CASSLSGRGTEAFF.

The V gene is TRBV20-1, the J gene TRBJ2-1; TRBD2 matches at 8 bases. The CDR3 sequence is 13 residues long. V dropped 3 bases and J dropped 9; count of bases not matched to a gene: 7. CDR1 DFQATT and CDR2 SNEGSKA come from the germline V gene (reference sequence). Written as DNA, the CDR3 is TGCAGTGCTAGTCCCGGGAGGGCGGTTGAGCAGTTCTTC. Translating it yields CSASPGRAVEQFF.

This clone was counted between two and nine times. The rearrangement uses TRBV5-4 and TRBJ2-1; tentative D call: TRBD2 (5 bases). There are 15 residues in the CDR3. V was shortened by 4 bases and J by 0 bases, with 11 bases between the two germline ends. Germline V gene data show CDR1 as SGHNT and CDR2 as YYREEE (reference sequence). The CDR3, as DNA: TGTGCCAGCAGCGAGGAGGCGGGCTCCTACAATGAGCAGTTCTTC. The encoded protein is CASSEEAGSYNEQFF.

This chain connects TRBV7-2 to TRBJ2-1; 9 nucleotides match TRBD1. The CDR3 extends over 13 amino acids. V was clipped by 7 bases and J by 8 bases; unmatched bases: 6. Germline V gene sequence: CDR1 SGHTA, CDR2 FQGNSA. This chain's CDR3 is CASNYRQGDEQFF. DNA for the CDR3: TGTGCCAGCAACTATAGACAGGGGGATGAGCAGTTCTTC.

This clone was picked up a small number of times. CDR3 nucleotide sequence: TGTGCCAGCAGAAAGAGGACAGGGGGGCACATAGACCTTTTATATGGCTACACCTTC. Encoded protein: CASRKRTGGHIDLLYGYTF. The rearrangement uses TRBV5-8 and TRBJ1-2, with 10 positions matching TRBD1. The trim removed 5 bases at V and 5 bases at J, leaving 21 bases unmatched. Germline V gene sequence: CDR1 SGHTS, CDR2 YDEGEE. This CDR3 is 19 amino acids long.

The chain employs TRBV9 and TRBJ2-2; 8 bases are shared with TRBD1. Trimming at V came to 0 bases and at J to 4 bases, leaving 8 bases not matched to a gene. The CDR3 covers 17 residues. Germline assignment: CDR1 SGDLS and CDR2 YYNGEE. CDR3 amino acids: CASSVDAGQVSTGELFF. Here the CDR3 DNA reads TGTGCCAGCAGCGTAGATGCGGGACAGGTCTCCACCGGGGAGCTGTTTTTT.

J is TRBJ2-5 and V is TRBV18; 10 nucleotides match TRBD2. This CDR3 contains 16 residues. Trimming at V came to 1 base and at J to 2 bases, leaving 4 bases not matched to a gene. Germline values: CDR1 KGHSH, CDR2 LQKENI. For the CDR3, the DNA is TGTGCCAGCTCACCACGAGCGGGAGGGGGTCAAGAGACCCAGTACTTC. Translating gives CASSPRAGGGQETQYF. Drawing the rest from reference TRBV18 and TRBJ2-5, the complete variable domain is NAGVMQNPRHLVRRRGQEARLRCSPMKGHSHVYWYRQLPEEGLKFMVYLQKENIIDESGMPKERFSAEFPKEGPSILRIQQVVRGDSAAYFCASSPRAGGGQETQYFGPGTRLLVL.

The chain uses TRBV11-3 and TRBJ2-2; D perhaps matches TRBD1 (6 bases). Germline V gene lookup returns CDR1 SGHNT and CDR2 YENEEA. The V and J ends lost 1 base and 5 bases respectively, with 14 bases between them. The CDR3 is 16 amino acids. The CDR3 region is CASSLVTGTGTGELFF. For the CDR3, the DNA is TGTGCCAGCAGCTTAGTAACAGGGACGGGTACCGGGGAGCTGTTTTTT.

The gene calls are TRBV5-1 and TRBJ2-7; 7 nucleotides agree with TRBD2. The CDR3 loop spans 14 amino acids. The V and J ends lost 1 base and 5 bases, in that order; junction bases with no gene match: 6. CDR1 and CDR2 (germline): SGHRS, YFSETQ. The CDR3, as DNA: TGCGCCAGCAGCTTGACGCGGGAGACCCACGAGCAGTACTTC. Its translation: CASSLTRETHEQYF. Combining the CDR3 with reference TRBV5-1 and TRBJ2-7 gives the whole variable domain KAGVTQTPRYLIKTRGQQVTLSCSPISGHRSVSWYQQTPGQGLQFLFEYFSETQRNKGNFPGRFSGRQFSNSRSEMNVSTLELGDSALYLCASSLTRETHEQYFGPGTRLTVT.

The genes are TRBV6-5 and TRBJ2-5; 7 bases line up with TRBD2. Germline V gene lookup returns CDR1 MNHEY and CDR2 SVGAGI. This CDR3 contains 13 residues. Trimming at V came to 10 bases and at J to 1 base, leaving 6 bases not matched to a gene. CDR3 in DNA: TGTGCCACCCGCGGGAGCGCCCAAGAGACCCAGTACTTC. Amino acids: CATRGSAQETQYF.

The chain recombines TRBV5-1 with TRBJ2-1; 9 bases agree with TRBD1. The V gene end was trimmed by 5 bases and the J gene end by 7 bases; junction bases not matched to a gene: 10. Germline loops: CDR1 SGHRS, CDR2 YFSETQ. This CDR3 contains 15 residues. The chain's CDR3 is CASRFPGQGENEQFF. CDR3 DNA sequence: TGCGCCAGCAGATTCCCGGGACAGGGTGAAAATGAGCAGTTCTTC.

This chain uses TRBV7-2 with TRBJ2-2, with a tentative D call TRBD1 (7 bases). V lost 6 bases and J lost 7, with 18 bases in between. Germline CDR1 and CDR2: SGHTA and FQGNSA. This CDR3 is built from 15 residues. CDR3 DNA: TGTGCCAGCAGGATGACAGGGACTCGGGGCGGGGAGCTGTTTTTT. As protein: CASRMTGTRGGELFF.

The CDR3 sequence is CASSVGQPYGYTF. CDR3 DNA sequence: TGTGCCAGCAGCGTAGGACAGCCTTATGGCTACACCTTC. The rearrangement links TRBV5-4 to TRBJ1-2, with a weak D call TRBD1 (6 bases). Trimming left V 4 bases short and J 5 bases short, with 12 bases between. CDR1 is SGHNT and CDR2 is YYREEE in the germline V gene (reference sequence). The CDR3 runs to 13 residues.

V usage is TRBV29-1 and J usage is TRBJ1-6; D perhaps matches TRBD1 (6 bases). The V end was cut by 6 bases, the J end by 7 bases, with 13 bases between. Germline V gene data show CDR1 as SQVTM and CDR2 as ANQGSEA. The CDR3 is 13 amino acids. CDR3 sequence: CSVKQGRNSPLHF. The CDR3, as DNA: TGCAGCGTGAAACAGGGCCGAAATTCACCCCTCCACTTT.

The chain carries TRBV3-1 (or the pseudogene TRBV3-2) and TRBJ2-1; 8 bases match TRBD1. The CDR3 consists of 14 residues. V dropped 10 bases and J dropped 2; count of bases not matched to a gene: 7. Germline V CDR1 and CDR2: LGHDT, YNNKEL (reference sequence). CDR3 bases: TGTGCCACCTCACAGGGGGGAGCCTACAATGAGCAGTTCTTC. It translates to CATSQGGAYNEQFF.